Below, 29 T cell receptor beta chains from the same sample are listed, as sequenced in a study of blood T cell repertoires in COVID-19. Assay: immunoSEQ multiplex PCR; the TCRdb copy retains only in-frame clones and omits some. The sample holds some 490,000 clones; around 85% are singletons and the top ten take 3% to 4%. The sample consisted of peripheral blood. Receptor source: a human donor in a cohort sampled during active COVID-19.

CDR3 coding DNA: TGTGCCAGCAGTACCCAGACGGACAGAAGGTACGAGCAGTACTTC. Protein sequence: CASSTQTDRRYEQYF. The V gene is TRBV2, the J gene TRBJ2-7; D may be TRBD1 (6 bases). The CDR3 is 15 residues long. Germline V gives CDR1 SNHLY, CDR2 FYNNEI. V lost 5 bases and J lost 4, with 18 bases in between.

The CDR3 sequence: CATGGTSGYNEQFF. As DNA, the CDR3 is TGTGCCACAGGGGGGACTAGCGGTTACAATGAGCAGTTCTTC. The V gene is TRBV19, the J gene TRBJ2-1; 11 bases agree with TRBD2. The CDR3 covers 14 residues. In germline, CDR1 is LNHDA, CDR2 SQIVND (reference sequence). Trimming cost V 10 bases and J 4 bases; bases outside gene matches: 6.

The chain carries TRBV9 and TRBJ2-3; 7 bases agree with TRBD2. V lost 4 bases to trimming and J lost 4 bases; unmatched junction nucleotides: 9. The CDR3 runs to 15 residues. Germline CDR1 reads SGDLS; CDR2 reads YYNGEE. CDR3 loop: CASSSTSEWADTQYF. The DNA for the CDR3 is TGTGCCAGCAGCTCCACTAGCGAATGGGCAGATACGCAGTATTTT.

The chain links TRBV5-4 to TRBJ1-1, with 7 positions matching TRBD1. After removal of 2 bases from V and 4 bases from J, the junction contained 8 bases not matched to a gene. This CDR3 has 15 residues. The germline gives CDR1 SGHNT, CDR2 YYREEE (reference sequence). The CDR3 here is CASSLQQGRSTEAFF. For the CDR3, the DNA is TGTGCCAGCAGCTTACAACAGGGGAGGAGCACTGAAGCTTTCTTT.

This clone was observed a few times. V and J are TRBV10-1 and TRBJ1-1; 7 bases line up with TRBD1. The germline gives CDR1 WNHNN, CDR2 SYGVQD (reference sequence). V lost 4 bases, J lost 4 bases, and 3 bases stayed unmatched. This CDR3 is built from 13 residues. CDR3 sequence: CASSATGSTEAFF. The CDR3 bases are TGCGCCAGCAGTGCGACAGGGTCCACTGAAGCTTTCTTT.

The chain links TRBV13 to TRBJ2-1, with D perhaps TRBD2 (5 bases). CDR1 and CDR2 (germline): PRHDT, FYEKMQ (reference sequence). V was trimmed by 5 bases and J by 7 bases, leaving 15 bases between them. The length of the CDR3 is 14 residues. The CDR3 nucleotides are TGTGCCAGCAGCCCCCGGAGAGGGCGAAATGAGCAGTTCTTC. This codes for CASSPRRGRNEQFF.

This rearrangement joins TRBV5-1 to TRBJ2-2; D might be TRBD1 (5 bases). Between the trimmed V and J ends, which lost 1 base and 0 bases, there was a span of 13 bases. CDR1 is SGHRS and CDR2 is YFSETQ in the germline V gene. The CDR3 totals 17 residues. CDR3 loop: CASSLIPQGTNTGELFF. The CDR3 DNA sequence: TGCGCCAGCAGCTTGATCCCGCAGGGAACGAACACCGGGGAGCTGTTTTTT.

J is TRBJ2-5 and V is TRBV4-1, with D perhaps matching TRBD2 (6 bases). This CDR3 has 17 residues. The ends were cut back, 0 bases at V and 0 bases at J, with 14 bases in the middle. Germline V gene data show CDR1 as MGHRA and CDR2 as YSYEKL. CDR3 loop: CASSQDGPRGYQETQYF. As DNA, the CDR3 is TGCGCCAGCAGCCAAGATGGGCCCCGGGGGTACCAAGAGACCCAGTACTTC.

The V gene is TRBV4-3, the J gene TRBJ1-2, with 7 positions matching TRBD1. This CDR3 is 18 amino acids long. Germline assignment: CDR1 LGHNA and CDR2 YSLEER. V lost 2 bases, J lost 4 bases, and 16 bases stayed unmatched. CDR3 DNA: TGCGCCAGCAGCCAACTCGGGGGAGTAGGGGGCTGGGGCTATGGCTACACCTTC. Translated: CASSQLGGVGGWGYGYTF.

The rearrangement uses TRBV27 and TRBJ1-2; 9 nucleotides match TRBD1. V was pared by 5 bases and J by 7 bases, with 5 bases of the junction left unmatched. The CDR3 sequence is 13 residues long. CDR1 is MNHEY and CDR2 is SMNVEV in the germline V gene (reference sequence). This CDR3 is CASSTGGAGGYTF. The CDR3 DNA reads TGTGCCAGCAGTACAGGGGGCGCGGGTGGCTACACCTTC.

This chain links TRBV10-3 with TRBJ2-5; 9 nucleotides align to TRBD2. Germline trimming cut 3 bases from V and 1 base from J; bases unmatched to any gene: 6. This CDR3 is built from 16 residues. In germline, CDR1 is ENHRY, CDR2 SYGVKD. CDR3 residues: CAISDPVSGSQETQYF. The CDR3, as DNA: TGTGCCATCAGTGATCCCGTTAGCGGGAGCCAAGAGACCCAGTACTTC.

This clone was observed a single time. The V and J genes are TRBV6-5 and TRBJ1-1; no definite D call. Germline CDR1 MNHEY, CDR2 SVGAGI. The CDR3 extends over 13 amino acids. Trimming cost V 8 bases and J 3 bases, with 13 bases left between them. CDR3 in amino acids: CASRLKVDTEAFF. DNA of the CDR3: TGTGCCAGCCGACTTAAGGTAGACACTGAAGCTTTCTTT.

To note about this clone: This sample also contains other DNA sequences that code for the same CDR3. This chain connects TRBV28 to TRBJ2-1; 9 nucleotides align to TRBD2. Germline CDR1 is MDHEN and CDR2 is SYDVKM. The CDR3 consists of 17 residues. V lost 6 bases to trimming and J lost 0 bases; unmatched junction nucleotides: 9. The chain's CDR3 is CASSLTSGRGSYNEQFF. CDR3 sequence (DNA): TGTGCCAGCAGCCTGACTAGCGGACGAGGCTCCTACAATGAGCAGTTCTTC.

J is TRBJ1-4 and V is TRBV18; 7 nucleotides agree with TRBD1. After removal of 4 bases from V and 10 bases from J, the junction contained 6 bases not matched to a gene. The CDR3 totals 13 residues. The germline V gene has CDR1 KGHSH and CDR2 LQKENI. CDR3 in amino acids: CASSLEDRIKLFF. The CDR3 DNA reads as TGTGCCAGCTCACTCGAGGACAGGATAAAACTGTTTTTT. The full variable domain, completed using reference TRBV18 and TRBJ1-4, is NAGVMQNPRHLVRRRGQEARLRCSPMKGHSHVYWYRQLPEEGLKFMVYLQKENIIDESGMPKERFSAEFPKEGPSILRIQQVVRGDSAAYFCASSLEDRIKLFFGSGTQLSVL.

This clone is a singleton in its sample. The chain combines TRBV21-1 with TRBJ2-7; the table's D call, TRBD2, was not checked against the DNA. TRBV21-1 is a documented pseudogene. This CDR3 spans 15 amino acids. CDR3 bases: TGTGCCAGCAGAAAGACTAGCGGGGAGATCTACGAGCAGTACTTC. This encodes CASRKTSGEIYEQYF.

The rearrangement uses TRBV7-2 and TRBJ1-1; TRBD1 matches 10 bases. V lost 5 bases to trimming and J lost 4 bases; unmatched junction nucleotides: 4. The germline gives CDR1 SGHTA, CDR2 FQGNSA. CDR3 length: 14 amino acids. As DNA, the CDR3 is TGTGCCAGCAGCCTTCGGACAGGGGGCACTGAAGCTTTCTTT. Its protein product is CASSLRTGGTEAFF.

The chain links TRBV30 to TRBJ2-1; tentatively, D is TRBD1 (6 bases). Germline CDR1 reads GTSNPN; CDR2 reads SVGIG (reference sequence). Trimming removed 1 base at V and 7 bases at J, with 11 bases between. The CDR3 has 13 residues. The CDR3 region has the DNA TGTGCCTGGAGTGAAGGAAGGGGGAATGAGCAGTTCTTC. Protein product: CAWSEGRGNEQFF.

The CDR3 reads CAWSWGQGYYEQYF. The CDR3 DNA follows: TGTGCCTGGAGTTGGGGACAGGGGTACTACGAGCAGTACTTC. The J gene is TRBJ2-7, the V gene TRBV30, with 10 bases that match TRBD1. This CDR3 has 14 amino acids. V was pared by 2 bases and J by 3 bases, with 4 bases of the junction left unmatched. Germline CDR1 and CDR2: GTSNPN and SVGIG (reference sequence).

This chain uses TRBV11-2 with TRBJ2-2; D is undetermined. Germline lookup yields CDR1 SGHAT and CDR2 FQNNGV. This CDR3 contains 15 residues. V dropped 2 bases and J dropped 0 bases, with 7 bases sitting between them. This CDR3 is CASSLRVANTGELFF. CDR3 nucleotide sequence: TGTGCCAGCAGCTTAAGAGTGGCGAACACCGGGGAGCTGTTTTTT.

V usage is TRBV5-4 and J usage is TRBJ2-7; 10 bases map to TRBD2. The V gene's germline CDR1 is SGHNT and CDR2 YYREEE (reference sequence). The CDR3 extends over 15 amino acids. V trimming: 4 bases; J trimming: 5 bases; junction bases outside the gene matches: 9. CDR3 in DNA: TGTGCCAGCAGCCGGGAGCTAGCGGGAGTCAACGAGCAGTACTTC. This sequence encodes CASSRELAGVNEQYF.

This clone was recorded a few times. The chain has TRBV30 and TRBJ1-3; the match to TRBD1 covers 7 bases. Trimming took 4 bases from V and 0 from J; bases not matched to a gene: 6. This CDR3 has 15 residues. Germline CDR1 reads GTSNPN; CDR2 reads SVGIG (reference sequence). The CDR3: CAWTKDRISGNTIYF. The CDR3, as DNA: TGTGCCTGGACAAAGGACAGGATCTCTGGAAACACCATATATTTT.

This clone occurred many times. The chain couples TRBV7-9 to TRBJ2-7; a weak D match, TRBD2 (5 bases). This CDR3 region has 11 residues. V was clipped by 7 bases and J by 3 bases, with 7 bases between them. In germline, CDR1 is SEHNR, CDR2 FQNEAQ (reference sequence). The CDR3 nucleotides read TGTGCCAGCACCGCGGGCTACGAGCAGTACTTC. It yields the protein CASTAGYEQYF.

Only one count was recorded for this clone. The chain carries TRBV30 and TRBJ1-1; D gene uncertain. V was cut by 4 bases and J by 3 bases, with 15 bases left in between. This CDR3 spans 14 amino acids. Germline V gene lookup returns CDR1 GTSNPN and CDR2 SVGIG (reference sequence). The CDR3 DNA follows: TGTGCCTGGATAGTACGAGGGAAGGACACTGAAGCTTTCTTT. The encoded protein is CAWIVRGKDTEAFF.

The chain links TRBV27 to TRBJ1-2; the D gene is possibly TRBD1 (5 bases). CDR3 length: 14 amino acids. From germline, CDR1 is MNHEY and CDR2 SMNVEV (reference sequence). Deletions cut 5 bases from V and 4 bases from J, with 14 bases between. The CDR3 region has the DNA TGTGCCAGCAGTCCCGGGCCAGGGCGCTATGGCTACACCTTC. It yields the protein CASSPGPGRYGYTF.

This chain joins TRBV25-1 and TRBJ1-1; TRBD1 matches at 7 bases. After removal of 4 bases from V and 2 bases from J, the junction contained 10 bases not matched to a gene. CDR1 is MGHDK, CDR2 SYGVNS, per germline. The CDR3 runs 16 residues. CDR3 in amino acids: CASSGLAGTANTEAFF. The CDR3 DNA follows: TGTGCCAGCAGTGGCCTTGCCGGGACAGCCAACACTGAAGCTTTCTTT.

J is TRBJ1-5 and V is TRBV6-2 or TRBV6-3, with a possible D match to TRBD1 (6 bases). Germline CDR1 and CDR2: MNHEY and SVGEGT. Trimming shortened V by 1 base and J by 4 bases, and 11 bases separated the two germline ends. This CDR3 has 15 amino acids. Written as DNA, the CDR3 is TGTGCCAGCAGTTACTTAGCCGGGACAAATCAGCCCCAGCATTTT. It yields the protein CASSYLAGTNQPQHF.

This sequence joins TRBV29-1 and TRBJ2-7; D might be TRBD1 (6 bases). Germline assignment: CDR1 SQVTM and CDR2 ANQGSEA. The V end was cut by 4 bases, the J end by 0 bases, with 22 bases between. CDR3 length equals 17 residues. The CDR3 DNA reads as TGCAGCGTTGGACCCGTGTTGACAGGAAGGAGCTCCTACGAGCAGTACTTC. It codes for CSVGPVLTGRSSYEQYF.

This clone has a single count. The chain links TRBV19 to TRBJ1-1; a weak D match, TRBD1 (6 bases). Germline V gene sequence: CDR1 LNHDA, CDR2 SQIVND (reference sequence). CDR3 length: 13 residues. Trimming cost V 5 bases and J 8 bases, with 15 bases left between them. The CDR3 is CASSPRGGGEAFF. The CDR3 DNA sequence: TGTGCCAGTAGTCCTAGGGGGGGCGGCGAAGCTTTCTTT. Full variable domain (missing parts from reference TRBV19 and TRBJ1-1): DGGITQSPKYLFRKEGQNVTLSCEQNLNHDAMYWYRQDPGQGLRLIYYSQIVNDFQKGDIAEGYSVSREKKESFPLTVTSAQKNPTAFYLCASSPRGGGEAFFGQGTRLTVV.

The V gene is TRBV5-1, the J gene TRBJ2-7; 7 bases match TRBD1. Germline V CDR1 and CDR2: SGHRS, YFSETQ. The CDR3 length is 14 residues. Trimming removed 1 base from V and 6 bases from J; junction bases left unmatched: 7. This chain's CDR3 is CASSLMQGEGEQYF. DNA of the CDR3: TGCGCCAGCAGCTTGATGCAGGGGGAAGGCGAGCAGTACTTC.